The 30 T cell receptor beta chains below all came from one sample that was sequenced in a study of T cell responses to AZD1222 COVID-19 vaccine. Generated by immunoSEQ multiplex PCR, the TCRdb table keeps only in-frame clones and is missing some. The top ten hold approximately 1% of the sample, which has 150,000 or so clones, more than 85% seen once. The sample in question was peripheral blood, obtained on day 0 of AZD1222 vaccination. The receptors come from an adult in good health.

The rearrangement links TRBV11-2 to TRBJ2-5; no clear D. The CDR3 runs 15 residues. Per germline, CDR1 SGHAT and CDR2 FQNNGV. V was cut by 2 bases and J by 2 bases, with 12 bases left in between. CDR3 nucleotide sequence: TGTGCCAGCAGCTTATCGGTGTCTCTTCAAGAGACCCAGTACTTC. Translation: CASSLSVSLQETQYF.

CDR3 protein: CASSHTDDSGNTIYF. CDR3 sequence (DNA): TGCGCCAGCAGCCATACAGACGACTCTGGAAACACCATATATTTT. The chain employs TRBV4-1 and TRBJ1-3; D unresolved. CDR1 is MGHRA, CDR2 YSYEKL, per germline. This CDR3 has 15 residues. The V and J ends lost 3 bases and 0 bases respectively, with 9 bases between them.

This chain joins TRBV6-1 and TRBJ2-5, with D tentatively TRBD1 (6 bases). Trimming cost V 0 bases and J 5 bases, with 10 bases left between them. This CDR3 is built from 14 residues. Germline CDR1 and CDR2: MNHNS and SASEGT. The CDR3 loop reads CASSEALRGETQYF. CDR3 sequence (DNA): TGTGCCAGCAGTGAAGCGTTGAGGGGGGAGACCCAGTACTTC.

The CDR3 region has the DNA TGCAGTGTGCAGGGAGACTATGGCTACACCTTC. Amino acid sequence: CSVQGDYGYTF. This chain uses TRBV20-1 with TRBJ1-2; D may be TRBD1 (5 bases). Trimming shortened V by 7 bases and J by 3 bases, and 9 bases separated the two germline ends. Germline CDR1 reads DFQATT; CDR2 reads SNEGSKA (reference sequence). The CDR3 runs to 11 residues.

The rearrangement uses TRBV7-2 and TRBJ1-2; D is unclear. CDR1 SGHTA and CDR2 FQGNSA come from the germline V gene. CDR3 length: 12 amino acids. V lost 5 bases and J lost 7, with 11 bases in between. CDR3 sequence: CASSPAVGGYTF. CDR3 in DNA: TGTGCCAGCAGCCCCGCGGTAGGTGGCTACACCTTC. Complete variable domain (other parts from reference TRBV7-2 and TRBJ1-2): GAGVSQSPSNKVTEKGKDVELRCDPISGHTALYWYRQSLGQGLEFLIYFQGNSAPDKSGLPSDRFSAERTGGSVSTLTIQRTQQEDSAVYLCASSPAVGGYTFGSGTRLTVV.

The gene calls are TRBV28 and TRBJ1-3, with D perhaps matching TRBD1 (6 bases). Germline CDR1 is MDHEN and CDR2 is SYDVKM. Deletions cut 3 bases from V and 4 bases from J, with 13 bases between. The CDR3 covers 15 residues. The CDR3 nucleotides read TGTGCCAGCAGTTTGGGGGGGGCGCGGGGAAACACCATATATTTT. Amino acid sequence: CASSLGGARGNTIYF.

The chain recombines TRBV10-3 with TRBJ2-3, with TRBD2 identical over 12 bases. Trimming took 6 bases from V and 0 from J; bases not matched to a gene: 4. Germline V lookup: CDR1 ENHRY, CDR2 SYGVKD. This CDR3 comprises 16 residues. The CDR3 region has the DNA TGTGCCATCAGAACTAGCGGGGGGCGGAGCACAGATACGCAGTATTTT. It encodes CAIRTSGGRSTDTQYF.

This chain uses TRBV28 with TRBJ1-1; D is ambiguous. Trimming shortened V by 8 bases and J by 1 base, and 11 bases separated the two germline ends. CDR1 MDHEN and CDR2 SYDVKM come from the germline V gene. This CDR3 is built from 13 residues. The chain's CDR3 is CASGFLANTEAFF. The CDR3 region has the DNA TGTGCCAGCGGGTTCCTTGCGAACACTGAAGCTTTCTTT.

For this clone: Relative to the germline gene, one junction end is altered; a read error may explain this. The CDR3 is CASSPDRGNSPLHF. The CDR3 DNA reads TGTGCCAGCTCCCCGGACAGGGGCAATTCGCCCCTCCACTTT. The V gene is TRBV18, the J gene TRBJ1-6; 9 bases line up with TRBD1. In germline, CDR1 is KGHSH, CDR2 LQKENI. CDR3 length: 14 amino acids.

This clone turned up a few times. The chain combines TRBV6-5 with TRBJ1-4; 7 bases align to TRBD1. The germline gives CDR1 MNHEY, CDR2 SVGAGI. There are 14 residues in the CDR3. The J segment lost 8 bases and the V segment lost 5 bases, leaving 8 bases of the junction unmatched. CDR3 amino acids: CASSTRGLREKLFF. DNA for the CDR3: TGTGCCAGCAGTACCAGGGGGTTGAGGGAAAAACTGTTTTTT.

The genes are TRBV19 and TRBJ1-6; 11 positions match TRBD1. The CDR3 totals 15 residues. CDR1 and CDR2 (germline): LNHDA, SQIVND (reference sequence). With V trimmed by 6 bases and J by 6 bases, 4 bases remained unmatched. The CDR3 DNA reads TGTGCCAGTAGGGACAGGGGGCGAGGTAATTCACCCCTCCACTTT. It translates to CASRDRGRGNSPLHF.

This rearrangement joins TRBV6-1 to TRBJ2-5, with D perhaps TRBD1 or TRBD2 (7 bases each). The CDR3 length is 16 residues. The V end was cut by 2 bases, the J end by 3 bases, with 16 bases between. From germline, CDR1 is MNHNS and CDR2 SASEGT. As DNA, the CDR3 is TGTGCCAGCAGTGAATCCCGGGGGGACAGAGAAGAGACCCAGTACTTC. Translated: CASSESRGDREETQYF.

The chain couples TRBV19 to TRBJ2-7, with TRBD1 as a possible D gene (6 bases). Per the germline V gene, CDR1 is LNHDA and CDR2 is SQIVND (reference sequence). The V and J ends lost 6 bases and 0 bases respectively, with 15 bases between them. The CDR3 runs to 15 residues. The CDR3 protein is CASSSLTGSSYEQYF. CDR3 nucleotides: TGTGCCAGTAGCTCTCTCACAGGGTCCTCCTACGAGCAGTACTTC. The variable domain in full, completed from reference TRBV19 and TRBJ2-7, reads DGGITQSPKYLFRKEGQNVTLSCEQNLNHDAMYWYRQDPGQGLRLIYYSQIVNDFQKGDIAEGYSVSREKKESFPLTVTSAQKNPTAFYLCASSSLTGSSYEQYFGPGTRLTVT.

The genes are TRBV5-1 and TRBJ2-5, with 11 bases matching TRBD2. The CDR3 runs 15 residues. Germline loops: CDR1 SGHRS, CDR2 YFSETQ. The trim removed 4 bases at V and 5 bases at J, leaving 7 bases unmatched. The chain's CDR3 is CASSVAGGPLETQYF. The CDR3 coding sequence is TGCGCCAGCAGCGTAGCGGGGGGGCCGCTTGAGACCCAGTACTTC.

The chain couples TRBV2 to TRBJ2-4; no clear D gene. The length of the CDR3 is 16 residues. Germline loops: CDR1 SNHLY, CDR2 FYNNEI. The V end was cut by 1 base, the J end by 6 bases, with 16 bases between. The CDR3 protein is CASSEGRNRFVNIQYF. CDR3 DNA sequence: TGTGCCAGCAGTGAAGGGCGGAATCGGTTCGTAAACATTCAGTACTTC. The whole variable domain, remainder taken from reference TRBV2 and TRBJ2-4, is EPEVTQTPSHQVTQMGQEVILRCVPISNHLYFYWYRQILGQKVEFLVSFYNNEISEKSEIFDDQFSVERPDGSNFTLKIRSTKLEDSAMYFCASSEGRNRFVNIQYFGAGTRLSVL.

This chain uses TRBV5-6 with TRBJ1-1; 8 bases match TRBD1. V trimming: 4 bases; J trimming: 3 bases; junction bases outside the gene matches: 2. Germline assignment: CDR1 SGHDT and CDR2 YYEEEE. The CDR3 loop spans 13 amino acids. The chain's CDR3 is CASSQTGDTEAFF. CDR3 DNA: TGTGCCAGCAGCCAGACAGGGGACACTGAAGCTTTCTTT.

The J gene is TRBJ1-1, the V gene TRBV5-6; D not certain. This CDR3 has 14 residues. Germline loops: CDR1 SGHDT, CDR2 YYEEEE. V gave up 2 bases and J gave up 0 bases, with 8 bases separating them. DNA of the CDR3: TGTGCCAGCAGCTTCCTCACACTGAACACTGAAGCTTTCTTT. It specifies CASSFLTLNTEAFF.

V is TRBV6-2 or TRBV6-3 and J is TRBJ2-2, with 15 bases fitting TRBD2. Germline V gene sequence: CDR1 MNHEY, CDR2 SVGEGT. This CDR3 has 18 residues. V trimming: 3 bases; J trimming: 4 bases; junction bases outside the gene matches: 6. The DNA of the CDR3 is TGTGCCAGCAGTTATGGACTAGCGGGGGGGCCTAGCACCGGGGAGCTGTTTTTT. It translates to CASSYGLAGGPSTGELFF.

The gene calls are TRBV24-1 and TRBJ2-3; a possible D gene is TRBD2 (6 bases). From germline, CDR1 is KGHDR and CDR2 SFDVKD. V was pared by 4 bases and J by 2 bases, with 9 bases between. The CDR3 is 14 amino acids. The CDR3 bases are TGTGCCACCAGTGAGGCGGACTACACAGATACGCAGTATTTT. Amino acid sequence: CATSEADYTDTQYF.

This chain connects TRBV7-9 to TRBJ1-2; TRBD1 agrees at 9 bases. The CDR3 length is 15 residues. Germline V gives CDR1 SEHNR, CDR2 FQNEAQ (reference sequence). V was clipped by 1 base and J by 6 bases; unmatched bases: 6. In DNA form, the CDR3 reads TGTGCCAGCAGCTTAGGCGACAGGGGGAATCATGGCTACACCTTC. Its translation is CASSLGDRGNHGYTF.

V and J are TRBV2 and TRBJ2-1; 7 bases are shared with TRBD1. The CDR3 extends over 13 amino acids. The V gene's germline CDR1 is SNHLY and CDR2 FYNNEI. The CDR3 loop is CVSRGTTYNEQFF. CDR3 bases: TGTGTCTCCAGGGGGACCACCTACAATGAGCAGTTCTTC.

The chain couples TRBV11-3 to TRBJ1-2; D not resolved. CDR1 and CDR2 (germline): SGHNT, YENEEA. V shed 3 bases and J shed 1 base, with 3 bases lying between them. The CDR3 is made up of 12 amino acids. CDR3 nucleotide sequence: TGTGCCAGCAGCTTTAGTAACTATGGCTACACCTTC. As protein: CASSFSNYGYTF.

The rearrangement uses TRBV2 and TRBJ1-6; D is possibly TRBD1 (5 bases). The V end lost 3 bases, the J end lost 7 bases, and 10 bases lay between the germline ends. The CDR3 is made up of 14 amino acids. Germline loops: CDR1 SNHLY, CDR2 FYNNEI. Here the CDR3 DNA reads TGTGCCAGCAGTGACCAGGGCCGCAATTCACCCCTCCACTTT. Translating gives CASSDQGRNSPLHF.

The genes are TRBV5-1 and TRBJ2-1; 10 positions match TRBD1. This CDR3 contains 15 residues. Germline assignment: CDR1 SGHRS and CDR2 YFSETQ. J gave up 9 bases and V 3 bases, and 9 bases lay outside the gene matches. The chain's CDR3 is CASSWGGTGDAEQFF. The CDR3 DNA is TGCGCCAGCAGCTGGGGCGGGACAGGGGATGCTGAGCAGTTCTTC.

The chain employs TRBV5-6 and TRBJ2-7; 8 bases fit TRBD1. CDR3 length: 14 residues. V shed 3 bases and J 4 bases; nucleotides not matched to a gene: 6. Germline CDR1 is SGHDT and CDR2 is YYEEEE. The CDR3: CASSSSGGKYEQYF. Here the CDR3 DNA reads TGTGCCAGCAGCTCTTCAGGGGGCAAATACGAGCAGTACTTC. Full variable domain (missing parts from reference TRBV5-6 and TRBJ2-7): DAGVTQSPTHLIKTRGQQVTLRCSPKSGHDTVSWYQQALGQGPQFIFQYYEEEERQRGNFPDRFSGHQFPNYSSELNVNALLLGDSALYLCASSSSGGKYEQYFGPGTRLTVT.

DNA for the CDR3: TGTGCCAGCTCAGAGACCCTCGGGTGGGGAGAAAAACTGTTTTTT. Encoded protein: CASSETLGWGEKLFF. The gene calls are TRBV18 and TRBJ1-4; no clear D. The CDR3 runs to 15 residues. V lost 5 bases and J lost 8, with 18 bases in between. Germline V lookup: CDR1 KGHSH, CDR2 LQKENI.

This chain uses TRBV25-1 with TRBJ1-1; D is possibly TRBD1 (5 bases). The CDR3 length is 13 residues. Germline V gene data show CDR1 as MGHDK and CDR2 as SYGVNS. Deletions cut 6 bases from V and 2 bases from J, with 10 bases between. The CDR3 nucleotides read TGTGCCAGCAGGACAGTCGATAACACTGAAGCTTTCTTT. Its protein is CASRTVDNTEAFF.

V usage is TRBV2 and J usage is TRBJ2-7; D possibly uses TRBD1 or TRBD2 (6 bases each). The CDR3 is 13 residues long. Trimming took 4 bases from V and 5 from J, leaving 12 bases between them. Germline-derived CDR1 and CDR2 are SNHLY and FYNNEI. CDR3 in amino acids: CASSVGGPDEQYF. The CDR3 DNA is TGTGCCAGCAGTGTGGGGGGCCCCGACGAGCAGTACTTC.

This clone has only one observation. The chain is built from TRBV6-5 and TRBJ1-1; no clear D. V shed 7 bases and J shed 2 bases, with 14 bases lying between them. Germline loops: CDR1 MNHEY, CDR2 SVGAGI. This CDR3 is 14 amino acids long. The CDR3 DNA follows: TGTGCCAGCACTCGAGACAAAGGAAACACTGAAGCTTTCTTT. Translating it yields CASTRDKGNTEAFF.

This clone appeared a few times. The chain joins TRBV6-4 to TRBJ2-3, with TRBD2 matching 11 bases. With V trimmed by 6 bases and J by 4 bases, 6 bases remained unmatched. CDR1 is MRHNA and CDR2 is SNTAGT in the germline V gene. The CDR3 loop spans 15 amino acids. CDR3 nucleotides: TGTGCCAGCAGGCAACTAGCGGGGGAGGCAGATACGCAGTATTTT. Encoded protein: CASRQLAGEADTQYF.